This TCR beta chain appears in the sequencing data of a study of blood T cell repertoires in COVID-19. Study-wide background: Sources were T cells, B-cell-depleted T cells, or PBMCs; the material itself was cDNA or gDNA.

Recruitment covered about two dozen US areas and drew participants whose ages spanned roughly 18 to 90 years. Recovered status applied to Cohort 3 donors who had two consecutive negative PCRs. It also applied to those with clearance or with symptom resolution. Trimming pared 5 bases from V and 0 bases from J, leaving 10 bases between. Germline V gene sequence: CDR1 LNHDA, CDR2 SQIVND (reference sequence). The CDR3 is 14 amino acids. This clone has just one count. As handled by the study authors: How many nucleated cells were present was estimated from reference gene primer amplification. The protocol was immunoSEQ multiplex PCR, while the TCRdb copy is restricted to in-frame clones and leaves out a portion. V and J calls and clone size are as listed in that table; D and trimming were resolved from the DNA. The sample has 360,000 or so clones, roughly four fifths seen once.

Specimen: PBMCs or T cells enriched from blood (not recorded which). This rearrangement joins TRBV19 to TRBJ1-2, with D uncertain. The clonotype originates from a woman aged 45 to 65 who had recovered from COVID-19. The CDR3 protein is CASSLAHSNYGYTF. The CDR3 DNA reads TGTGCCAGTAGTCTAGCCCATTCTAACTATGGCTACACCTTC.